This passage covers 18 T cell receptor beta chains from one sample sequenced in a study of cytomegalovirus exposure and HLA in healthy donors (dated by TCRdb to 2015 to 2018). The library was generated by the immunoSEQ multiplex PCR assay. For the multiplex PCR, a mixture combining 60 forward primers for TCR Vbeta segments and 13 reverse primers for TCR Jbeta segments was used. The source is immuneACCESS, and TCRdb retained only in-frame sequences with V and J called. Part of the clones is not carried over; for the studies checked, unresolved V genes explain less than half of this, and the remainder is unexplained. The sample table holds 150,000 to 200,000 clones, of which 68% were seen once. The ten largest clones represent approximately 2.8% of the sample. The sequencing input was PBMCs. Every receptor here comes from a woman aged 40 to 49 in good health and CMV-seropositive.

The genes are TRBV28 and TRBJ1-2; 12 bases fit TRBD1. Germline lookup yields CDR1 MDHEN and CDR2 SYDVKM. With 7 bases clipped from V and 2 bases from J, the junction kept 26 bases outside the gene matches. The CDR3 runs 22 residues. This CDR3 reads CASKPAGAVTLWGQGANYGYTF. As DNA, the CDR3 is TGTGCCAGCAAACCCGCGGGAGCTGTAACATTGTGGGGACAGGGGGCGAACTATGGCTACACCTTC.

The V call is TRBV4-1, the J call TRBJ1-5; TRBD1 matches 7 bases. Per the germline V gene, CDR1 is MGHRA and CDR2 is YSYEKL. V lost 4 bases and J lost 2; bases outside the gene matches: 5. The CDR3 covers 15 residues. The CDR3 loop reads CASSLRQGGNQPQHF. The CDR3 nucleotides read TGCGCCAGCAGCCTAAGACAGGGCGGCAATCAGCCCCAGCATTTT.

Here the CDR3 DNA reads TGTGCCAGCAGCCGGACAGGGGGAGAGGAGCAGTTCTTC. Translated: CASSRTGGEEQFF. The rearrangement links TRBV13 to TRBJ2-1; 10 bases agree with TRBD1. V lost 5 bases, J lost 10 bases, and 5 bases stayed unmatched. The CDR3 sequence is 13 residues long. Germline lookup yields CDR1 PRHDT and CDR2 FYEKMQ (reference sequence).

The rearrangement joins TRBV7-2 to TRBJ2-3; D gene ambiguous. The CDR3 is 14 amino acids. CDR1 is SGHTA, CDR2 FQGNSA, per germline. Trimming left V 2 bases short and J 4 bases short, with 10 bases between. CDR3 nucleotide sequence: TGTGCCAGCAGCTTATTCGAAAGCCCAGATACGCAGTATTTT. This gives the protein CASSLFESPDTQYF.

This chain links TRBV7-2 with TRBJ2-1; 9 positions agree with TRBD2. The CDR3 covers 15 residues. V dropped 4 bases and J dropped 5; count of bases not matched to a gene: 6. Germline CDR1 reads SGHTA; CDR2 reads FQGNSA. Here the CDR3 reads CASSWLAGSDNEQFF. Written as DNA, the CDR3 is TGTGCCAGCAGCTGGCTAGCGGGAAGCGACAATGAGCAGTTCTTC.

CDR3 nucleotides: TGCGCCAGCAGCCAAGGTCGGGAAATGAACACTGAAGCTTTCTTT. This sequence encodes CASSQGREMNTEAFF. V gene TRBV4-3 combines with J gene TRBJ1-1, with unresolved D. Germline V CDR1 and CDR2: LGHNA, YSLEER. CDR3 length equals 15 residues. Trimming stripped 1 base from V and 0 bases from J, with 9 bases between.

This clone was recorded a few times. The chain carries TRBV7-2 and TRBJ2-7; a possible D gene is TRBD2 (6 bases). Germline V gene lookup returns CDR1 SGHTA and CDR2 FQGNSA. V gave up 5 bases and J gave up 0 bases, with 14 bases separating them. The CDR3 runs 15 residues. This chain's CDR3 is CASSPRRGSSYEQYF. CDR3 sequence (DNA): TGTGCCAGCAGCCCTCGTCGGGGGAGCTCCTACGAGCAGTACTTC.

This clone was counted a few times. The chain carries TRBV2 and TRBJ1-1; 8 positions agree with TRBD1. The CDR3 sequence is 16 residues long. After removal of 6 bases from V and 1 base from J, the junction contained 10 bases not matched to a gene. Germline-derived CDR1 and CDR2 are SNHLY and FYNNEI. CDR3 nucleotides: TGTGCCAGCAGCGAGACGAGACAGGGGTGGAACACTGAAGCTTTCTTT. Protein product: CASSETRQGWNTEAFF.

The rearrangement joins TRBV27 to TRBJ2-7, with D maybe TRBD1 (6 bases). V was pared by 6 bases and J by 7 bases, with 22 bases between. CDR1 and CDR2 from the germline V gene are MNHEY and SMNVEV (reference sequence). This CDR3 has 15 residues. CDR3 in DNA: TGTGCCAGCAGCCGATATAGGACAGATGGGCGGGAGCAGTACTTC. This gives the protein CASSRYRTDGREQYF.

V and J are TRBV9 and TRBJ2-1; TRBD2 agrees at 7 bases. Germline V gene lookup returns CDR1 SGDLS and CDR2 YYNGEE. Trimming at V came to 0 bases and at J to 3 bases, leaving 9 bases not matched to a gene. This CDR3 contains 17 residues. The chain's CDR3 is CASSVGGRVGLYNEQFF. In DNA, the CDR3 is TGTGCCAGCAGCGTAGGAGGGAGGGTGGGTCTCTACAATGAGCAGTTCTTC.

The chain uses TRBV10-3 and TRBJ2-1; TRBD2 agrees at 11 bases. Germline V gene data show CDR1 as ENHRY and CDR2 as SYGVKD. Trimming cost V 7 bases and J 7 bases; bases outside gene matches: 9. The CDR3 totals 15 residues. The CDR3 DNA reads TGTGCCATCAATACGGGACTAGCGGAGGGGAATGAGCAGTTCTTC. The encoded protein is CAINTGLAEGNEQFF.

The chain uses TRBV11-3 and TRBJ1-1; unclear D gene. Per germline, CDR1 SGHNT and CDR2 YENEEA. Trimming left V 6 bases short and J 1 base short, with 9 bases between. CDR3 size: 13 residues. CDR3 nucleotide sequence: TGTGCCAGCAGTCGGCAGGAGAACACTGAAGCTTTCTTT. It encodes CASSRQENTEAFF.

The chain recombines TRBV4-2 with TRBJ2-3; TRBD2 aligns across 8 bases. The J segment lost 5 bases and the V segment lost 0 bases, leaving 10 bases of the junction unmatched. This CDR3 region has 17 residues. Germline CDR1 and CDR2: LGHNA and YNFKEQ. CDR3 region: CASSQDIQREWGDTQYF. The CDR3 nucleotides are TGTGCCAGCAGCCAAGATATCCAGCGGGAGTGGGGAGATACGCAGTATTTT.

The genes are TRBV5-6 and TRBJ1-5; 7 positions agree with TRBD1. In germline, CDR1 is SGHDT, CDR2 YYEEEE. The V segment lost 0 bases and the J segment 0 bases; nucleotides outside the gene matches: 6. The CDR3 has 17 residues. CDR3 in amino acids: CASSLARDRDSNQPQHF. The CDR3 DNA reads TGTGCCAGCAGCTTGGCCCGGGACAGAGATAGCAATCAGCCCCAGCATTTT.

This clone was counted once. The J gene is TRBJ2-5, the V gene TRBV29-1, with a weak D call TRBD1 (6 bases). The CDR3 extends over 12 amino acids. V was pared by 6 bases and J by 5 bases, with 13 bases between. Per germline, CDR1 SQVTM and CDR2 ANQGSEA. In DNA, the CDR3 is TGCAGCGTCGAACAGGGAATTGAGACCCAGTACTTC. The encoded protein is CSVEQGIETQYF.

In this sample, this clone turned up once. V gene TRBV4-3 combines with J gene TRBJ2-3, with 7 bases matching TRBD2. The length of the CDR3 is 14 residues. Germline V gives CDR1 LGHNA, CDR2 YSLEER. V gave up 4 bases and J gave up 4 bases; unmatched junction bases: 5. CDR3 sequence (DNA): TGCGCCAGCAGCCGAGCGGGGTTTGCAGATACGCAGTATTTT. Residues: CASSRAGFADTQYF.

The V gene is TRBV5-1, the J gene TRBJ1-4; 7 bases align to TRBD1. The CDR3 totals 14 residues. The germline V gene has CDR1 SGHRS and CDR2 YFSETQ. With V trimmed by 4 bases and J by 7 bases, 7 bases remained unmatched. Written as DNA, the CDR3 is TGCGCCAGCAGCCCTAGACAGGGTGGTGAAAAACTGTTTTTT. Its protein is CASSPRQGGEKLFF.

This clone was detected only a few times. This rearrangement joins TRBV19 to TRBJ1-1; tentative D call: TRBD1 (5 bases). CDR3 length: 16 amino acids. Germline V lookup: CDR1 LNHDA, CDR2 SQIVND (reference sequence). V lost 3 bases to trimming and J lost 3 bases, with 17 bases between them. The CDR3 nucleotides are TGTGCCAGTAGTATCGGGGGACGGGACGCGGACACTGAAGCTTTCTTT. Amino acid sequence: CASSIGGRDADTEAFF.